This T cell receptor beta chain was sequenced for a study of CD8+ T cells in alopecia areata. Extracted from the samples, RNA was reverse transcribed into cDNA to serve as the sequencing template. Method: immunoSEQ multiplex PCR; TCRdb's copy keeps in-frame clones and lacks some. The repertoire holds 250,000 to 300,000 clones, with roughly 60% as singletons. Stated treatment: oral pan-JAK inhibitor, 5-10 mg twice daily. Broader study findings: In lesional scalp, particularly from alopecia totalis/universalis, clonality was higher than in normal scalp.

In regard to this clone: The target antigen is unknown.

This receptor was obtained from a human donor with alopecia areata. The sample was CD4+ T cells sorted from blood, taken at week 24, from a patient treated with tofacitinib.

DNA of the CDR3: TGTGCCAGCTCACCCCCACTAGCGGGGGACCAAGAGACCCAGTACTTC. It specifies CASSPPLAGDQETQYF. The chain carries TRBV18 and TRBJ2-5; 11 positions match TRBD2. CDR3 size: 16 residues. The V segment lost 3 bases and the J segment 0 bases; nucleotides outside the gene matches: 3. Germline V gene data show CDR1 as KGHSH and CDR2 as LQKENI.